This T cell receptor (beta chain) comes out of a study of shared T cell receptors in the human thymus listed by TCRdb under 2021. With regard to the full study: The study examined how the human thymus generates shared, self-reactive T-cell receptor alpha chains.

Library prep was done by the immunoSEQ multiplex PCR assay. The table was pulled from immuneACCESS by TCRdb, which kept in-frame rearrangements only. Such tables lose some clones; where checked, under half of the loss comes from unresolved V genes, and the rest has no known cause. Here the sample has some 760,000 clones; 70% to 90% occur a single time. 0.0095% to 0.013% of the sample is in the top ten clones. CDR1 and CDR2 are read off the germline V gene as SNHLY and FYNNEI. The CDR3, from cysteine to phenylalanine, totals 12 residues. Only the CDR3 part of the read is kept: 36 bases, read in frame from the first base. Trimming removed 6 bases from V and 4 bases from J, leaving 9 bases between the germline ends. To note about this clone: The antigen this receptor binds is unknown. No qualities accompany the bases; no much larger clone lies one base away.

The data also belong to a second study, concerning human thymus T cells. As noted in the second study: In Finland, the donors were immunologically healthy infants who were having open corrective cardiac surgery for congenital heart defects. Thymus tissue was obtained as surgical resects removed during corrective cardiac surgery. V and J gene segment usage appeared biased in both thymic and peripheral blood repertoires. The related research reported highly overlapping thymic TCR repertoires among unrelated individuals. The study characterized TCR alpha and beta repertoires from fewer than ten infant thymus samples and a few related peripheral blood samples. The infant donors were roughly 7 to 244 days old, and the cohort included a handful of males and a couple of females. Thymocytes were released mechanically from tissue and stored at -70 °C as pellets of about 9-32 million cells. A QIAsymphony instrument was used to extract genomic DNA from frozen cell pellets. The immunoSEQ multiplex PCR assay was used to amplify the TCRB and TCRAD loci from a standardized quantity of quality-controlled genomic DNA. The V(D)J region was spanned by amplicons of a length sufficient to cover the CDR3 and to identify V and J genes. Through the commercial immunoSEQ service, the amplicons were sequenced on an Illumina platform. Primer bias and sequencing errors were corrected using previously described methods, and TCRAD and TCRB definitions followed the IMGT database. Analysis of the repertoires was done with immunoSEQ Analyzer 3.0 and VDJTools and included basic statistics, V/J segment usage, diversity estimates, rarefaction and pairwise overlap. Diversity was estimated using the Chao1, ChaoE, Efron-Thisted, Shannon and inverse Simpson indices, and was also estimated on datasets down-sampled to the size of the smallest sample. For repertoire overlap, CDR3 nucleotide sequence, V gene and J gene had to match strictly, and clustering was done by Jaccard-based multidimensional scaling. On average, thymus samples gave roughly 740,000 unique TCRB clonotypes, whereas blood samples gave roughly 84,000.

The sequenced sample consisted of thymocytes. The V gene is TRBV2 and the J gene is TRBJ1-2; a tentative D match to TRBD1 spans 5 bases. This clonotype was obtained from a girl under three years old with a congenital heart defect. Donor details come from another sample of the same person, matched by shared clones. The nucleotide sequence reads TGTGCCAGCAGGGGACTGCGCTATGGCTACACCTTC. It is translated as CASRGLRYGYTF.